Below are 24 T cell receptor beta chains sequenced from a single sample in a study of shared clonotypes between healthy human individuals. Clones were sequenced by immunoSEQ multiplex PCR, and TCRdb holds only the in-frame ones, with some missing. The table lists roughly 1,000,000 clones, around 78% of them singletons. Input material: memory CD4+ T cells from PBMCs. Subset noted: CD45RA-negative fraction. Source of these receptors: a man younger than 35 in good health. Some clones in this sample may be carry-over from other donors' samples.

This rearrangement joins TRBV7-6 to TRBJ2-3; 7 bases match TRBD1. Germline CDR1 is SGHVS and CDR2 is FNYEAQ. The CDR3 covers 16 residues. J gave up 3 bases and V 4 bases, and 10 bases lay outside the gene matches. The CDR3 bases are TGTGCCAGCAGCTCCAAGGGGGCCGGGCTGACAGATACGCAGTATTTT. Protein product: CASSSKGAGLTDTQYF.

This clone was counted once. The chain has TRBV13 and TRBJ2-5; tentatively, D is TRBD1 or TRBD2 (5 bases each). Trimming removed 2 bases at V and 1 base at J, with 8 bases between. Germline CDR1 and CDR2: PRHDT and FYEKMQ (reference sequence). The CDR3 is made up of 14 amino acids. CDR3 in amino acids: CASSLLGTQETQYF. The DNA of the CDR3 is TGTGCCAGCAGCTTATTGGGGACCCAAGAGACCCAGTACTTC.

The genes are TRBV4-3 and TRBJ2-6, with D unclear. Looked up from germline, CDR1 is LGHNA and CDR2 is YSLEER. The CDR3 is 17 amino acids. V lost 0 bases to trimming and J lost 2 bases, with 11 bases between them. The CDR3: CASSQEVGLAGANVLTF. The CDR3 coding sequence is TGCGCCAGCAGCCAAGAAGTTGGGCTGGCTGGGGCCAACGTCCTGACTTTC.

This rearrangement joins TRBV14 to TRBJ2-5; 9 bases are a match to TRBD2. The CDR3 runs to 13 residues. Trimming removed 4 bases from V and 5 bases from J; junction bases left unmatched: 2. Germline-derived CDR1 and CDR2 are SGHDN and FVKESK. The CDR3 DNA reads as TGTGCCAGCAGCCGGGGACTAGCCGAGACCCAGTACTTC. This sequence encodes CASSRGLAETQYF. Using reference TRBV14 and TRBJ2-5 for the parts outside the CDR3, the full variable domain is EAGVTQFPSHSVIEKGQTVTLRCDPISGHDNLYWYRRVMGKEIKFLLHFVKESKQDESGMPNNRFLAERTGGTYSTLKVQPAELEDSGVYFCASSRGLAETQYFGPGTRLLVL.

The rearrangement links TRBV5-1 to TRBJ2-6; the D is unclear. Germline V lookup: CDR1 SGHRS, CDR2 YFSETQ. V lost 5 bases and J lost 1, with 7 bases in between. The CDR3 runs to 14 residues. The CDR3 nucleotides read TGCGCCAGCAGAGACGATTCTGGGGCCAACGTCCTGACTTTC. Encoded protein: CASRDDSGANVLTF.

Comment on this clone: The same CDR3 also results from other DNA sequences found in this sample. The chain has TRBV5-1 and TRBJ2-7, with D unclear. The CDR3 length is 14 residues. Germline-derived CDR1 and CDR2 are SGHRS and YFSETQ. Trimming removed 0 bases at V and 0 bases at J, with 7 bases between. CDR3 sequence reads: CASSLVAGSYEQYF. CDR3 coding DNA: TGCGCCAGCAGCTTGGTGGCAGGCTCCTACGAGCAGTACTTC.

This clone appeared a few times. This chain joins TRBV7-9 and TRBJ2-3; no clear D. CDR3 length equals 14 residues. Germline loops: CDR1 SEHNR, CDR2 FQNEAQ (reference sequence). V was clipped by 1 base and J by 1 base, with 6 bases between them. CDR3 region: CASSLVVGTDTQYF. The CDR3 DNA is TGTGCCAGCAGCTTAGTGGTCGGCACAGATACGCAGTATTTT.

The V call is TRBV7-2, the J call TRBJ2-2; D unclear. The CDR3 is 14 amino acids. V lost 1 base and J 6 bases, leaving 9 bases between the germline ends. CDR1 is SGHTA, CDR2 FQGNSA, per germline. The CDR3 bases are TGTGCCAGCAGCTTAGAGGTATTCCCCGGGGAGCTGTTTTTT. It encodes CASSLEVFPGELFF.

The chain has TRBV27 and TRBJ2-1; 11 bases map to TRBD2. Germline V lookup: CDR1 MNHEY, CDR2 SMNVEV (reference sequence). The CDR3 spans 18 residues. The J segment lost 8 bases and the V segment lost 5 bases, leaving 17 bases of the junction unmatched. DNA for the CDR3: TGTGCCAGCAGTCCCATATCAACCCTACTAGCGGGAGTTCATGAGCAGTTCTTC. The encoded protein is CASSPISTLLAGVHEQFF.

The CDR3 protein is CASSGGGSNEQYF. The CDR3 DNA is TGTGCCAGCAGCGGCGGCGGGAGCAACGAGCAGTACTTC. The chain links TRBV7-2 to TRBJ2-7, with 7 nucleotides matching TRBD2. Unmatched junction bases numbered 6, after V lost 5 bases and J lost 5 bases. The CDR3 extends over 13 amino acids. Germline CDR1 SGHTA, CDR2 FQGNSA.

The chain couples TRBV25-1 to TRBJ1-1; 7 nucleotides match TRBD1. CDR1 and CDR2 from the germline V gene are MGHDK and SYGVNS. V lost 3 bases and J lost 2; bases outside the gene matches: 6. CDR3 size: 15 residues. The CDR3 region is CASSDTGQYNTEAFF. CDR3 bases: TGTGCCAGCAGTGACACGGGACAGTATAACACTGAAGCTTTCTTT.

This clone has at least ten counts. The J gene is TRBJ2-1, the V gene TRBV5-1; D is ambiguous. Germline V gene lookup returns CDR1 SGHRS and CDR2 YFSETQ. This CDR3 contains 16 residues. Between the trimmed V and J ends, which lost 4 bases and 0 bases, there was a span of 14 bases. CDR3 in DNA: TGCGCCAGCAGCGCCCTACCTCGGAGCTCCTACAATGAGCAGTTCTTC. Amino acid sequence: CASSALPRSSYNEQFF.

The genes are TRBV20-1 and TRBJ2-7; D might be TRBD1 or TRBD2, each matching 5 bases. The V and J ends lost 7 bases and 2 bases respectively, with 9 bases between them. This CDR3 is built from 11 residues. Germline assignment: CDR1 DFQATT and CDR2 SNEGSKA (reference sequence). The CDR3 region has the DNA TGCAGTGGGGACGGAACCTACGAGCAGTACTTC. Amino acids: CSGDGTYEQYF.

This chain links TRBV11-2 with TRBJ1-1; 7 bases match TRBD1. Germline V lookup: CDR1 SGHAT, CDR2 FQNNGV. Trimming at V came to 1 base and at J to 5 bases, leaving 7 bases not matched to a gene. The length of the CDR3 is 15 residues. In DNA form, the CDR3 reads TGTGCCAGCAGCTTAGTTAAAGGGGGCGGAACTGAAGCTTTCTTT. Protein sequence: CASSLVKGGGTEAFF.

The gene calls are TRBV28 and TRBJ1-4, with D uncertain. The germline V gene has CDR1 MDHEN and CDR2 SYDVKM. V lost 6 bases to trimming and J lost 7 bases, with 12 bases between them. This CDR3 comprises 13 residues. CDR3 region: CASRMRVPEKLFF. The CDR3 coding sequence is TGTGCCAGCAGGATGAGGGTACCTGAAAAACTGTTTTTT. Supplemented by reference TRBV28 and TRBJ1-4, the full variable domain reads DVKVTQSSRYLVKRTGEKVFLECVQDMDHENMFWYRQDPGLGLRLIYFSYDVKMKEKGDIPEGYSVSREKKERFSLILESASTNQTSMYLCASRMRVPEKLFFGSGTQLSVL.

The chain links TRBV9 to TRBJ2-3, with 8 bases that match TRBD1. In germline, CDR1 is SGDLS, CDR2 YYNGEE. The CDR3 loop spans 16 amino acids. The ends lost 5 bases at V and 3 bases at J; junction bases unmatched: 11. CDR3 DNA: TGTGCCAGCAGTTTAGGACAGGGACTTTTGACAGATACGCAGTATTTT. It encodes CASSLGQGLLTDTQYF. The whole variable domain, remainder taken from reference TRBV9 and TRBJ2-3, is DSGVTQTPKHLITATGQRVTLRCSPRSGDLSVYWYQQSLDQGLQFLIQYYNGEERAKGNILERFSAQQFPDLHSELNLSSLELGDSALYFCASSLGQGLLTDTQYFGPGTRLTVL.

V is TRBV2 and J is TRBJ2-1; tentative D call: TRBD2 (6 bases). The germline V gene encodes CDR1 SNHLY and CDR2 FYNNEI. This CDR3 comprises 12 residues. V was clipped by 4 bases and J by 6 bases, with 7 bases between them. CDR3 DNA sequence: TGTGCCAGCAGTGCGGAGGGCAATGAGCAGTTCTTC. Protein sequence: CASSAEGNEQFF.

This CDR3 reads CASSQEPGFVSFTGELFF. CDR3 DNA: TGCGCCAGCAGCCAAGAGCCCGGTTTTGTTAGCTTCACCGGGGAGCTGTTTTTT. The chain employs TRBV4-1 and TRBJ2-2; D uncertain. Germline V gives CDR1 MGHRA, CDR2 YSYEKL. Trimming removed 0 bases from V and 4 bases from J, with 18 bases in between. CDR3 size: 18 residues.

The chain carries TRBV19 and TRBJ2-1, with 9 bases that match TRBD2. The V and J ends lost 8 bases and 5 bases, in that order; junction bases with no gene match: 13. The V gene's germline CDR1 is LNHDA and CDR2 SQIVND (reference sequence). The CDR3 consists of 16 residues. The CDR3 spells CASEGRASGDNNEQFF. The CDR3, as DNA: TGTGCCAGTGAGGGAAGGGCTAGCGGGGATAACAATGAGCAGTTCTTC.

The chain links TRBV6-6 to TRBJ2-7, with D perhaps matching TRBD1 or TRBD2 (6 bases each). CDR3 length: 14 amino acids. The germline CDR1 and CDR2 sequences are MNHNY and SVGAGI (reference sequence). With 6 bases removed from V and 3 bases from J, the gap between germline ends came to 15 bases. CDR3 sequence (DNA): TGTGCCAGCAGGCCTACAGGGACTCTCTACGAGCAGTACTTC. It is translated as CASRPTGTLYEQYF.

The rearrangement joins TRBV6-1 to TRBJ1-2, with D tentatively TRBD1 (5 bases). The CDR3 extends over 14 amino acids. V gave up 4 bases and J gave up 2 bases, with 11 bases separating them. Germline lookup yields CDR1 MNHNS and CDR2 SASEGT. The CDR3 DNA sequence: TGTGCCAGCAGTGTGGGGGTCGTGAACTATGGCTACACCTTC. Protein product: CASSVGVVNYGYTF.

The chain couples TRBV5-1 to TRBJ2-5; D call uncertain. The CDR3 is 18 amino acids. CDR1 SGHRS and CDR2 YFSETQ come from the germline V gene. Trimming removed 0 bases at V and 2 bases at J, with 20 bases between. The CDR3 sequence: CASSLGTLWQNPQETQYF. In DNA, the CDR3 is TGCGCCAGCAGCTTGGGAACTCTTTGGCAAAACCCTCAAGAGACCCAGTACTTC. Variable domain in full (rest from reference TRBV5-1 and TRBJ2-5): KAGVTQTPRYLIKTRGQQVTLSCSPISGHRSVSWYQQTPGQGLQFLFEYFSETQRNKGNFPGRFSGRQFSNSRSEMNVSTLELGDSALYLCASSLGTLWQNPQETQYFGPGTRLLVL.

Remarks on this clone: The sample contains more than one DNA sequence encoding this CDR3. V and J are TRBV5-4 and TRBJ2-7; D possibly uses TRBD1 or TRBD2 (5 bases each). V lost 0 bases to trimming and J lost 2 bases, with 6 bases between them. Germline values: CDR1 SGHNT, CDR2 YYREEE (reference sequence). The length of the CDR3 is 13 residues. CDR3 sequence reads: CASSLGGTYEQYF. The CDR3 DNA reads as TGTGCCAGCAGCTTGGGGGGGACCTACGAGCAGTACTTC.

Only a few counts were recorded for this clone. The chain links TRBV7-2 to TRBJ2-5, with 8 bases fitting TRBD2. The CDR3 consists of 14 residues. V was pared by 5 bases and J by 2 bases, with 4 bases of the junction left unmatched. The germline V gene has CDR1 SGHTA and CDR2 FQGNSA. The CDR3 loop reads CASSPTSVQETQYF. The DNA of the CDR3 is TGTGCCAGCAGCCCGACTAGCGTGCAAGAGACCCAGTACTTC.